Below, 7 T cell receptor beta chains from the same sample are listed, as sequenced in a study of prognosis after radiotherapy for stage I lung cancer. Genomic DNA yielded TCR beta CDR3, amplified by two-round multiplex PCR. Primers (each specific to one TRBV or TRBJ gene) were used in first-round PCR. From the multiplex PCR reads, TCRdb called clonotypes with MiXCR, one entry per CDR3 protein. The table lists around 59,000 distinct CDR3 sequences, less than 30% of them singletons. The starting material was PBMCs, obtained before or after stereotactic body radiation therapy (not recorded which). These receptors were taken from a donor aged 50 or older with non-small cell lung cancer.

In the case of this clonotype: Possible read error: a much larger clone is one base away. As the CDR3 is not closed by the conserved phenylalanine or tryptophan, this likely results from a read error. The V gene is TRBV4-3, the J gene TRBJ1-1; D is unclear. V lost 0 bases and J 5 bases, leaving 7 bases between the germline ends. The CDR3 is 13 residues long. The germline CDR1 and CDR2 sequences are LGHNA and YSLEER. DNA for the CDR3: TGCGCCAGCAGCCAAGATATGGGAACTGAAGCTTTCCTT. As protein: CASSQDMGTEAFL.

There are many counts of this clonotype. The genes are TRBV24-1 and TRBJ1-5; D remains ambiguous. This CDR3 has 13 residues. The V and J ends lost 0 bases and 5 bases respectively, with 4 bases between them. The V gene's germline CDR1 is KGHDR and CDR2 SFDVKD. DNA for the CDR3: TGTGCCACCAGTGATTTGCCCGATCAGCCCCAGCATTTT. Translating it yields CATSDLPDQPQHF.

As for this clonotype: At one end the junction does not follow the germline gene, possibly because of a read error. The chain carries TRBV28 and TRBJ1-6; maybe TRBD1 (5 bases). CDR3 size: 15 residues. Germline values: CDR1 MDHEN, CDR2 SYDVKM. In nucleotides, the CDR3 is TGTGCCAGCAGTCCCCACCCAGGGAATAATTCACACCTCCACTTT. Residues: CASSPHPGNNSHLHF.

To note about this clonotype: This probably arose from a read error, given a far larger clone one base away. V gene TRBV6-8 combines with J gene TRBJ2-7, with unresolved D. Looked up from germline, CDR1 is MNHGY and CDR2 is SAAAGT. The CDR3 spans 15 residues. Trimming removed 3 bases at V and 4 bases at J, with 16 bases between. This CDR3 is CASSYGYRWIYEQYF. CDR3 nucleotides: TGTGCCAGCAGTTATGGGTACAGATGGATTTACGAGCAGTACTTC.

The gene calls are TRBV6-2 or TRBV6-3 and TRBJ1-5; unclear D gene. There are 17 residues in the CDR3. V was pared by 0 bases and J by 7 bases, with 19 bases between. Germline V gives CDR1 MNHEY, CDR2 SVGEGT. The DNA of the CDR3 is TGTGCCAGCAGTTACTCTAAAGTCGGTGCAGCTGTCCAGCCCCAGCATTTT. It codes for CASSYSKVGAAVQPQHF.

This clonotype was counted at least ten times. The chain carries TRBV5-8 and TRBJ1-6; weak D call: TRBD1 (5 bases). The V gene's germline CDR1 is SGHTS and CDR2 YDEGEE. CDR3 length equals 15 residues. Trimming removed 4 bases from V and 4 bases from J, with 12 bases in between. In DNA form, the CDR3 reads TGTGCCAGCAGCCAAACCGGGACGTATAATTCACCCCTCCACTTT. It yields the protein CASSQTGTYNSPLHF.

This clonotype was counted ten times or more. The CDR3 loop reads CASSPRDTGELFF. CDR3 DNA sequence: TGTGCCAGCTCACCACGGGACACCGGGGAGCTGTTTTTT. The J gene is TRBJ2-2, the V gene TRBV18; the D is unclear. Germline-derived CDR1 and CDR2 are KGHSH and LQKENI. The V and J ends lost 1 base and 3 bases respectively, with 3 bases between them. The CDR3 loop spans 13 amino acids. Based on the CDR3 plus reference TRBV18 and TRBJ2-2, the full variable domain is NAGVMQNPRHLVRRRGQEARLRCSPMKGHSHVYWYRQLPEEGLKFMVYLQKENIIDESGMPKERFSAEFPKEGPSILRIQQVVRGDSAAYFCASSPRDTGELFFGEGSRLTVL.